This T cell receptor beta chain was recovered during a study of T-cell reconstitution after alpha-beta-depleted transplantation in children. Study conclusions and caveats: Surviving recipient T cells and thymic progenitors accounted for the high day-60 TCRbeta diversity observed in some patients. It was reported that alpha-beta T cells came from several hundred expanded graft clones (about two months after transplant). T-cell counts and diversity at one year following transplant were attributed mainly to newly produced T cells.

The V gene's germline CDR1 is SGHVS and CDR2 FNYEAQ. This CDR3 region has 16 residues. V dropped 1 base and J dropped 3; count of bases not matched to a gene: 4. It was with unique molecular identifiers that the TCRbeta library was prepared. TCRdb used MiXCR to reprocess the PCR reads, holding one entry per CDR3 protein. The sample records approximately 130,000 distinct CDR3 sequences, 9.7% being singletons. This clonotype occurred a few times. The antigen remains undetermined. The receptor was derived from a girl under two years old who had a stem cell transplant for combined immunodeficiency, so the T cells may come from the graft donor. The sample was PBMCs, mostly from graft donor cells, taken 180 days after TCRalphabeta/CD19-depleted stem cell transplant. This chain joins TRBV7-6 and TRBJ2-3; 10 bases line up with TRBD2. This CDR3 is CASSLVPSGSTDTQYF. In DNA, the CDR3 is TGTGCCAGCAGCTTAGTCCCTAGCGGGAGTACAGATACGCAGTATTTT.